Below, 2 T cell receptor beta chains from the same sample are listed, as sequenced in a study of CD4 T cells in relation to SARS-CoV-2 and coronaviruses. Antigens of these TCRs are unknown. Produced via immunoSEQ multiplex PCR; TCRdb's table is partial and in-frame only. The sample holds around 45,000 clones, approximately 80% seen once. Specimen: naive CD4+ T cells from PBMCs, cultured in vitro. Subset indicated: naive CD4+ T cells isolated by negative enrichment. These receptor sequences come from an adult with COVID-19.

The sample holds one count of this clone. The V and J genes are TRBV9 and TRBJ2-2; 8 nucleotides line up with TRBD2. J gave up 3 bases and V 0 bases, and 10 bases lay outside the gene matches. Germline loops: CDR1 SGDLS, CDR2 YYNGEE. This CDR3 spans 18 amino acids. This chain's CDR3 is CASSVDPLLAAYTGELFF. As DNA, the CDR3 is TGTGCCAGCAGCGTAGATCCCCTACTAGCGGCTTACACCGGGGAGCTGTTTTTT.

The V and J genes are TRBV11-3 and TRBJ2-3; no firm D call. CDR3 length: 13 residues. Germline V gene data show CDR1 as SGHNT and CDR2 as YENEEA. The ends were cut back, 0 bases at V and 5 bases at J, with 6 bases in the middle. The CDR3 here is CASSLDIRDTQYF. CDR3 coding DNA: TGTGCCAGCAGCTTAGATATCCGAGATACGCAGTATTTT.